Listed below are T cell receptor beta chains from one sample, sequenced in a study of blood T cell repertoires in COVID-19. TCRdb's table, derived via immunoSEQ multiplex PCR, lists solely in-frame clones and lacks some. The sample holds 250,000 to 350,000 clones, around 87% seen once. Sequenced material: PBMCs or T cells enriched from blood (not recorded which). These receptors all stem from a woman under 30 with acute COVID-19. Both conserved end residues are part of each CDR3. A D gene is named only where the DNA matches it firmly. Not every row has a clone size; where given, it reads once, few, many or a size class.

d_call	v_call	clone_size	j_call	cdr3_aa	cdr3_nt
-	TRBV6-5	-	TRBJ1-2	CASTLNRDGYGYTF	TGTGCCAGCACCCTGAACAGGGACGGCTATGGCTACACCTTC
-	TRBV10-1	-	TRBJ1-1	CASSDKGDTEAFF	TGCGCCAGCAGTGATAAGGGGGACACTGAAGCTTTCTTT
-	TRBV2	-	TRBJ1-3	CASSISTSGNTIYF	TGTGCCAGCAGTATATCTACCTCTGGAAACACCATATATTTT
-	TRBV5-1	-	TRBJ1-5	CASSFYGDQPQHF	TGCGCCAGCAGCTTTTACGGGGATCAGCCCCAGCATTTT
TRBD1	TRBV18	-	TRBJ1-3	CASSPWTGSFSSGNTIYF	TGTGCCAGCTCACCGTGGACAGGGAGTTTTAGCTCTGGAAACACCATATATTTT
-	TRBV7-9	-	TRBJ2-1	CASSLDYVGTEQFF	TGTGCCAGCAGCTTAGACTACGTAGGCACCGAGCAGTTCTTC
-	TRBV27	-	TRBJ2-4	CASSDSIAKNIQYF	TGTGCCAGCTCGGACAGTATAGCCAAAAACATTCAGTACTTC
TRBD1	TRBV11-3	-	TRBJ2-7	CASTDRGYLSYEQYF	TGTGCCAGCACGGACAGGGGGTACCTCTCCTACGAGCAGTACTTC
-	TRBV6-5	-	TRBJ2-7	CASSSLYEQYF	TGTGCCAGCAGCTCCCTGTACGAGCAGTACTTC
-	TRBV7-9	-	TRBJ1-2	CASSSLGRGSNYGYTF	TGTGCCAGCAGCTCATTAGGCAGGGGTAGTAACTATGGCTACACCTTC
-	TRBV10-1	-	TRBJ2-1	CASSEGGESYNEQFF	TGCGCCAGCAGTGAAGGGGGAGAGTCCTACAATGAGCAGTTCTTC
-	TRBV19	-	TRBJ2-5	CASSPTGGWETQYF	TGTGCCAGTAGCCCGACAGGCGGGTGGGAGACCCAGTACTTC
-	TRBV7-8	-	TRBJ1-5	CASSLVRVGNQPQHF	TGTGCCAGCAGCTTAGTCCGGGTTGGGAATCAGCCCCAGCATTTT
TRBD1	TRBV5-1	-	TRBJ2-7	CASSLEWTGGVRGPEQYF	TGCGCCAGCAGCTTGGAATGGACAGGGGGCGTTCGGGGGCCCGAGCAGTACTTC
TRBD1	TRBV18	-	TRBJ2-2	CASSPPKDRGWNTGELFF	TGTGCCAGCTCACCGCCGAAGGACAGGGGCTGGAACACCGGGGAGCTGTTTTTT
-	TRBV5-1	once	TRBJ1-1	CASSPRGTDTEAFF	TGCGCCAGCAGCCCCAGGGGTACGGACACTGAAGCTTTCTTT
TRBD2	TRBV7-8	-	TRBJ2-5	CASSLGGRGETQYF	TGTGCCAGCAGCTTAGGAGGGAGGGGCGAGACCCAGTACTTC
-	TRBV6-5	once	TRBJ2-5	CASSEGGLVGETQYF	TGTGCCAGCTCCGAAGGGGGTTTAGTGGGCGAGACCCAGTACTTC
-	TRBV9	once	TRBJ2-7	CASSVGGSSYEQYF	TGTGCCAGCAGCGTAGGGGGCAGCTCCTACGAGCAGTACTTC
-	TRBV18	few	TRBJ1-2	CASSPRIADSGYGYTF	TGTGCCAGCTCACCAAGAATTGCAGACAGTGGCTATGGCTACACCTTC
-	TRBV9	-	TRBJ2-1	CASSVNSNEQFF	TGTGCCAGCAGCGTAAACAGCAATGAGCAGTTCTTC
-	TRBV18	-	TRBJ2-7	CASSPGVRDEQYF	TGTGCCAGCTCACCCGGGGTAAGGGACGAGCAGTACTTC
TRBD1	TRBV28	-	TRBJ1-6	CASGVYRRGRSPLHF	TGTGCCAGCGGAGTTTATCGCAGGGGGCGGTCACCCCTCCACTTT
-	TRBV5-1	-	TRBJ2-1	CASSLKGSDEQFF	TGCGCCAGCAGCTTGAAAGGGAGTGATGAGCAGTTCTTC
-	TRBV6-5	-	TRBJ2-7	CASSPGHVSSYEQYF	TGTGCCAGCAGTCCGGGACATGTAAGCTCCTACGAGCAGTACTTC
TRBD2	TRBV27	-	TRBJ2-7	CASSQTSVYEQYF	TGTGCCAGCAGTCAAACTAGCGTTTACGAGCAGTACTTC
TRBD2	TRBV25-1	-	TRBJ2-7	CASAFGGAAYEQYF	TGTGCCAGCGCCTTCGGGGGGGCGGCCTACGAGCAGTACTTC
-	TRBV7-3	-	TRBJ2-3	CASSFSGTVADTQYF	TGTGCCAGCAGCTTCTCCGGCACAGTTGCAGATACGCAGTATTTT
-	TRBV7-2	-	TRBJ1-1	CASSLFGQMNTEAFF	TGTGCCAGCAGCTTATTCGGACAGATGAACACTGAAGCTTTCTTT
TRBD2	TRBV7-3	-	TRBJ2-2	CASSLNGGSPTGELFF	TGTGCCAGCAGCTTAAACGGCGGGAGTCCAACCGGGGAGCTGTTTTTT
TRBD2	TRBV28	-	TRBJ2-7	CASSFVGSGIYEQYF	TGTGCCAGCAGTTTTGTCGGTAGCGGGATCTACGAGCAGTACTTC
-	TRBV25-1	-	TRBJ2-3	CASSPWGEWNTDTQYF	TGTGCCAGCAGCCCTTGGGGGGAGTGGAACACAGATACGCAGTATTTT
-	TRBV12-5	-	TRBJ1-5	CASGFSRQAWSNQPQHF	TGTGCTAGTGGTTTCTCCCGACAGGCATGGAGCAATCAGCCCCAGCATTTT
-	TRBV9	-	TRBJ2-4	CASSVVWGRPLLAKNIQYF	TGTGCCAGCAGCGTAGTATGGGGGCGCCCATTACTAGCCAAAAACATTCAGTACTTC
-	TRBV4-1	-	TRBJ2-7	CASSQDKRVF	TGCGCCAGCAGCCAAGATAAACGGGTCTTC
-	TRBV18	once	TRBJ1-1	CASSPPLSGSEAFF	TGTGCCAGCTCACCACCACTCTCCGGGTCTGAAGCTTTCTTT
TRBD1	TRBV28	-	TRBJ2-7	CASSLGTANSYEQYF	TGTGCCAGCAGTCTTGGGACAGCTAACTCCTACGAGCAGTACTTC
TRBD2	TRBV11-2	-	TRBJ2-1	CASSFQTSGDEQFF	TGTGCCAGCAGCTTCCAGACTAGCGGGGATGAGCAGTTCTTC
-	TRBV3-1/TRBV3-2	once	TRBJ1-1	CASSQEWRGTEAFF	TGTGCCAGCAGCCAAGAGTGGCGGGGCACTGAAGCTTTCTTT
-	TRBV28	-	TRBJ1-2	CASSSNRIGDLQHGYTF	TGTGCCAGCAGTTCCAACAGGATAGGCGACCTCCAGCATGGCTACACCTTC
-	TRBV12-3/TRBV12-4	-	TRBJ1-4	CASGQPQKLFF	TGTGCCAGCGGACAGCCTCAAAAACTGTTTTTT
-	TRBV28	-	TRBJ1-2	CASSLRQAYGYTF	TGTGCCAGCAGTTTAAGACAGGCCTATGGCTACACCTTC
TRBD1	TRBV7-8	once	TRBJ1-2	CASIQGTGTGGYTF	TGTGCCAGCATCCAGGGGACAGGGACAGGTGGCTACACCTTC
TRBD1	TRBV2	-	TRBJ1-6	CASSVFTGENSPLHF	TGTGCCAGCAGTGTTTTTACAGGGGAGAATTCACCCCTCCACTTT
TRBD1	TRBV18	once	TRBJ2-1	CASSDRGDNEQFF	TGTGCCAGCTCAGACAGGGGCGACAATGAGCAGTTCTTC
-	TRBV7-9	-	TRBJ1-2	CASSQSRVDYGYTF	TGTGCCAGCAGTCAATCCAGGGTCGACTATGGCTACACCTTC
-	TRBV19	-	TRBJ1-2	CASSIGQQGSGYTF	TGTGCCAGTAGTATAGGGCAACAGGGAAGTGGCTACACCTTC
-	TRBV6-5	-	TRBJ1-2	CASSYGTLRSYGYTF	TGTGCCAGCAGTTATGGGACACTTCGAAGCTATGGCTACACCTTC
TRBD2	TRBV28	-	TRBJ2-2	CASSPSGTSSGELFF	TGTGCCAGCAGTCCTTCCGGGACTAGCTCCGGGGAGCTGTTTTTT
TRBD2	TRBV9	-	TRBJ2-5	CASSPLSGAGIRETQYF	TGTGCCAGCAGCCCACTCTCGGGAGCGGGAATCAGAGAGACCCAGTACTTC
-	TRBV12-3/TRBV12-4	-	TRBJ2-1	CASSWAVNEQFF	TGTGCCAGCAGTTGGGCAGTCAATGAGCAGTTCTTC
-	TRBV25-1	-	TRBJ1-2	CASSVTGTTYPGGYTF	TGTGCCAGCAGTGTTACCGGGACAACCTATCCGGGTGGCTACACCTTC
-	TRBV3-1/TRBV3-2	-	TRBJ1-2	CASSLQDRSHGYTF	TGTGCCAGCAGCCTCCAGGACAGATCACATGGCTACACCTTC
TRBD2	TRBV27	-	TRBJ2-3	CASRLAGVSDTQYF	TGTGCCAGCCGACTAGCGGGAGTATCAGATACGCAGTATTTT
TRBD1	TRBV5-1	-	TRBJ2-7	CASSLGDRETYEQYF	TGCGCCAGCAGCTTGGGGGACAGGGAAACCTACGAGCAGTACTTC
-	TRBV5-1	-	TRBJ1-6	CASTKYVSDRPNSPLHF	TGCGCCAGCACCAAATACGTTTCCGACAGACCGAATTCACCCCTCCACTTT
TRBD2	TRBV28	-	TRBJ2-7	CASLRGLAGGRTYEQYF	TGTGCCAGCCTTCGTGGACTAGCGGGAGGGAGAACCTACGAGCAGTACTTC
-	TRBV5-1	-	TRBJ1-1	CASSLAGNTEAFF	TGCGCCAGCAGCTTGGCAGGTAACACTGAAGCTTTCTTT